The clone carrying this T cell receptor (beta chain) was detected many times. What it recognizes is unknown. Previously described methods and listed TCR primers were employed for the bulk TCR libraries. TCRdb ran MiXCR on the PCR reads and lists one entry per CDR3 protein. The profile shows about 65,000 distinct CDR3 sequences, less than 20% of them singletons. The data stem from a study of molecular identifiers for immune sequencing clone quantification. The V end lost 4 bases, the J end lost 9 bases, and 13 bases lay between the germline ends. CDR1 is MNHEY, CDR2 SMNVEV, per germline (reference sequence). This CDR3 has 13 residues. Study outcomes and limitations: Over 99% of effector molecules, but under 1% in naive cells, were held by clones with more than 20 RNA copies.

Sorted naive CD8 T cells, about 17,000 to 1,000,000, were sequenced from 10%, 30% or 50% RNA. When naive CD8 T cells were sorted, they were gated as CD8+CD4-CCR7+CD45RA+. The sample was naive CD8+ T cells from blood, with Jurkat cell RNA spiked in. The subset here: FACS-sorted CD8+CD4-CCR7+CD45RA+ naive T cells. V and J are TRBV27 and TRBJ2-1; D call uncertain. This TCR was sampled from a human donor in good health. Some libraries in this study had Jurkat cell RNA spiked in. CDR3: CASSSSLIGEQFF. The DNA for the CDR3 is TGTGCCAGCAGTTCATCCCTTATCGGTGAGCAGTTCTTC.